These 23 T cell receptor beta chains originate from one sample sequenced in a study of PD-L1 blockade in urothelial cancer. Clones were read by immunoSEQ multiplex PCR, and TCRdb kept only the in-frame ones, dropping some. This table holds fewer than 75,000 clones, about 85% found once. Sequences were derived from PBMCs, sampled around atezolizumab (anti-PD-L1) treatment. Receptor source: a man in his 70s with urothelial cancer.

The chain recombines TRBV5-1 with TRBJ1-3; D is unclear. This CDR3 comprises 16 residues. In germline, CDR1 is SGHRS, CDR2 YFSETQ. Trimming pared 0 bases from V and 4 bases from J, leaving 14 bases between. The CDR3 coding sequence is TGCGCCAGCAGCTTGGATAACACGGGATTGGGAAACACCATATATTTT. Translated, it gives CASSLDNTGLGNTIYF.

This sequence joins TRBV28 and TRBJ1-4, with TRBD1 matching over 8 bases. This CDR3 comprises 16 residues. Losses at the gene ends were 5 bases for V and 5 bases for J; bases not matched to a gene: 10. From germline, CDR1 is MDHEN and CDR2 SYDVKM. CDR3 residues: CASSPRTGLLNEKLFF. Here the CDR3 DNA reads TGTGCCAGCAGTCCTCGGACAGGGCTGTTGAATGAAAAACTGTTTTTT. Combining the CDR3 with reference TRBV28 and TRBJ1-4 gives the whole variable domain DVKVTQSSRYLVKRTGEKVFLECVQDMDHENMFWYRQDPGLGLRLIYFSYDVKMKEKGDIPEGYSVSREKKERFSLILESASTNQTSMYLCASSPRTGLLNEKLFFGSGTQLSVL.

The V call is TRBV11-2, the J call TRBJ2-2; 8 bases are shared with TRBD2. CDR1 is SGHAT and CDR2 is FQNNGV in the germline V gene. The length of the CDR3 is 16 residues. Trimming cost V 3 bases and J 0 bases; bases outside gene matches: 3. The CDR3 coding sequence is TGTGCCAGCAGCTTTAGCGGGATCCCGAACACCGGGGAGCTGTTTTTT. Translating gives CASSFSGIPNTGELFF.

The chain joins TRBV9 to TRBJ1-1; 8 nucleotides agree with TRBD1. Losses at the gene ends were 3 bases for V and 4 bases for J; bases not matched to a gene: 5. The germline CDR1 and CDR2 sequences are SGDLS and YYNGEE. The CDR3 totals 14 residues. This CDR3 reads CASSANQGATEAFF. The DNA of the CDR3 is TGTGCCAGCAGCGCCAATCAGGGGGCCACTGAAGCTTTCTTT.

This chain joins TRBV5-6 and TRBJ2-1; perhaps TRBD1 as D (6 bases). This CDR3 is built from 17 residues. The ends were cut back, 3 bases at V and 3 bases at J, with 19 bases in the middle. Germline V gene sequence: CDR1 SGHDT, CDR2 YYEEEE. The CDR3 sequence is CASSSKRAQGNYNEQFF. In DNA, the CDR3 is TGTGCCAGCAGCTCGAAGAGAGCCCAGGGGAACTACAATGAGCAGTTCTTC.

The chain carries TRBV11-2 and TRBJ1-2; 7 bases line up with TRBD1. The CDR3 totals 14 residues. Germline CDR1 SGHAT, CDR2 FQNNGV. V gave up 6 bases and J gave up 7 bases; unmatched junction bases: 11. For the CDR3, the DNA is TGTGCCAGCAGTTTGGGACAGCTCTTGGGTGGCTACACCTTC. It is translated as CASSLGQLLGGYTF. The whole variable domain, remainder taken from reference TRBV11-2 and TRBJ1-2, is EAGVAQSPRYKIIEKRQSVAFWCNPISGHATLYWYQQILGQGPKLLIQFQNNGVVDDSQLPKDRFSAERLKGVDSTLKIQPAKLEDSAVYLCASSLGQLLGGYTFGSGTRLTVV.

The chain combines TRBV9 with TRBJ2-3; 7 bases agree with TRBD2. This CDR3 spans 15 amino acids. Germline trimming cut 2 bases from V and 1 base from J; bases unmatched to any gene: 4. Germline CDR1 SGDLS, CDR2 YYNGEE. The CDR3 reads CASSVHRGGTDTQYF. The CDR3 DNA reads as TGTGCCAGCAGCGTGCACCGGGGGGGCACAGATACGCAGTATTTT.

The V and J genes are TRBV28 and TRBJ2-1; TRBD1 is a possible D gene (6 bases). Germline CDR1 is MDHEN and CDR2 is SYDVKM. Trimming took 8 bases from V and 6 from J, leaving 11 bases between them. The CDR3 sequence is 12 residues long. The CDR3 here is CASLTGRNEQFF. The CDR3 DNA sequence: TGTGCCAGCTTGACAGGTCGCAATGAGCAGTTCTTC.

This clone was seen a handful of times. The chain combines TRBV5-1 with TRBJ2-7; 8 positions agree with TRBD1. V was clipped by 4 bases and J by 1 base; unmatched bases: 7. Germline lookup yields CDR1 SGHRS and CDR2 YFSETQ. CDR3 length equals 15 residues. This CDR3 is CASSDGQGRSYEQYF. In DNA form, the CDR3 reads TGCGCCAGCAGCGATGGACAGGGAAGGTCCTACGAGCAGTACTTC.

The chain recombines TRBV7-8 with TRBJ2-7; a possible D gene is TRBD2 (6 bases). Germline V lookup: CDR1 SGHVS, CDR2 FQNEAQ. V lost 5 bases, J lost 2 bases, and 13 bases lay in between. The CDR3 is 14 residues long. The CDR3 DNA follows: TGTGCCAGCAGCCCCTGGAGGGATCCCTACGAGCAGTACTTC. The encoded protein is CASSPWRDPYEQYF.

As to this clone: One end of the junction does not line up with germline, which may come from a read error. The chain recombines TRBV7-9 with TRBJ1-2; TRBD1 matches at 7 bases. The CDR3 length is 9 residues. Germline lookup yields CDR1 SEHNR and CDR2 FQNEAQ (reference sequence). CDR3 sequence: CATGGQAYF. CDR3 bases: TGTGCCACCGGAGGACAGGCGTACTTC.

The V gene is TRBV28, the J gene TRBJ2-1; 9 bases agree with TRBD2. The CDR3 runs to 15 residues. V lost 5 bases, J lost 4 bases, and 6 bases stayed unmatched. CDR1 MDHEN and CDR2 SYDVKM come from the germline V gene. CDR3 sequence reads: CASSRTSGQYNEQFF. CDR3 DNA: TGTGCCAGCAGTCGAACTAGCGGGCAATACAATGAGCAGTTCTTC.

This clone was found once. The V and J genes are TRBV5-1 and TRBJ2-1; TRBD2 matches at 12 bases. The CDR3 has 15 residues. Germline CDR1 and CDR2: SGHRS and YFSETQ. V gave up 3 bases and J gave up 10 bases; unmatched junction bases: 8. The CDR3 nucleotides read TGCGCCAGCAGCTCCAGACTAGCGGGGGCACACGAGCAGTTCTTC. Protein: CASSSRLAGAHEQFF.

This rearrangement joins TRBV7-3 to TRBJ2-2, with TRBD2 identical over 9 bases. The V segment lost 5 bases and the J segment 0 bases; nucleotides outside the gene matches: 7. CDR1 and CDR2 (germline): SGHTA, FQGTGA. CDR3 length: 17 amino acids. The CDR3 region is CASSPRVAGANTGELFF. The CDR3 DNA sequence: TGTGCCAGCAGCCCACGCGTAGCGGGAGCGAACACCGGGGAGCTGTTTTTT.

This clone was seen only a few times. This chain links TRBV10-3 with TRBJ1-3; the match to TRBD1 covers 9 bases. Germline CDR1 ENHRY, CDR2 SYGVKD. After removal of 11 bases from V and 0 bases from J, the junction contained 5 bases not matched to a gene. The CDR3 has 14 residues. CDR3 DNA sequence: TGTGCCGCCAGGGACAGGGACTCTGGAAACACCATATATTTT. Translating gives CAARDRDSGNTIYF.

This chain connects TRBV11-2 to TRBJ1-2; D ambiguous. This CDR3 comprises 13 residues. V was cut by 2 bases and J by 1 base, with 5 bases left in between. Germline V gene sequence: CDR1 SGHAT, CDR2 FQNNGV. In nucleotides, the CDR3 is TGTGCCAGCAGCTTATACAGTAACTATGGCTACACCTTC. This sequence encodes CASSLYSNYGYTF.

The V gene is TRBV5-1, the J gene TRBJ2-1; 9 bases agree with TRBD1. The V gene's germline CDR1 is SGHRS and CDR2 YFSETQ. The CDR3 runs 15 residues. After removal of 5 bases from V and 1 base from J, the junction contained 4 bases not matched to a gene. The CDR3 DNA sequence: TGCGCCAGCAGGGCGGGACAGGGATCCTACAATGAGCAGTTCTTC. Translated, it gives CASRAGQGSYNEQFF.

The chain has TRBV12-5 and TRBJ1-1; 9 bases agree with TRBD1. The germline gives CDR1 LGHNT, CDR2 FRNRAP. The V gene end was trimmed by 6 bases and the J gene end by 1 base; junction bases not matched to a gene: 12. This CDR3 is 17 amino acids long. The CDR3 region is CASGRDTGGGRNTEAFF. CDR3 nucleotide sequence: TGTGCTAGTGGCCGAGACACAGGGGGCGGAAGGAACACTGAAGCTTTCTTT.

This chain joins TRBV6-1 and TRBJ2-3, with D possibly TRBD1 on 6 matching bases. Germline V lookup: CDR1 MNHNS, CDR2 SASEGT. The CDR3 extends over 17 amino acids. With 2 bases removed from V and 0 bases from J, the gap between germline ends came to 15 bases. Here the CDR3 DNA reads TGTGCCAGCAGTGAAACTGGGGGCGGGTCTAGCACAGATACGCAGTATTTT. Protein product: CASSETGGGSSTDTQYF.

The chain has TRBV28 and TRBJ2-7; possible D gene TRBD2, 6 bases. This CDR3 spans 14 amino acids. V was shortened by 7 bases and J by 3 bases, with 16 bases between the two germline ends. Germline assignment: CDR1 MDHEN and CDR2 SYDVKM. CDR3 DNA sequence: TGTGCCAGCACAACTACGGGAGAGTTCTACGAGCAGTACTTC. This gives the protein CASTTTGEFYEQYF.

This clone was detected only once. The rearrangement joins TRBV27 to TRBJ2-2, with 12 bases aligning to TRBD2. V shed 5 bases, J shed 3 bases, and the junction held 4 bases outside the gene matches. CDR1 and CDR2 (germline): MNHEY, SMNVEV (reference sequence). The CDR3 sequence is 16 residues long. DNA for the CDR3: TGTGCCAGCAGTCCTAGCGGGAGGGTGGACACCGGGGAGCTGTTTTTT. Its protein product is CASSPSGRVDTGELFF.

V and J are TRBV9 and TRBJ2-2; D perhaps matches TRBD2 (5 bases). The CDR3 covers 15 residues. Trimming stripped 0 bases from V and 8 bases from J, with 14 bases between. CDR1 is SGDLS and CDR2 is YYNGEE in the germline V gene. This CDR3 reads CASSVGGDSSGELFF. The CDR3, as DNA: TGTGCCAGCAGCGTAGGGGGAGACTCTTCGGGGGAGCTGTTTTTT.

V and J are TRBV7-2 and TRBJ1-1; the match to TRBD1 covers 9 bases. The ends lost 4 bases at V and 0 bases at J; junction bases unmatched: 3. Per germline, CDR1 SGHTA and CDR2 FQGNSA. The CDR3 totals 15 residues. CDR3: CASSSTGGMNTEAFF. The DNA for the CDR3 is TGTGCCAGCAGCTCAACAGGGGGCATGAACACTGAAGCTTTCTTT.